Included here is one T cell receptor (beta chain) sequence, with context. In the same sample, other DNA sequences code for this CDR3. The source of the sample is a study of Ad26.COV2.S vaccination and SARS-CoV-2 variants. This sample's treatment: roughly 18 received Ad26.COV2.S at low or high dose, single or two shots; 5 received placebo; per-sample allocation not given. Day 63 after the first injection of vaccine or placebo was the sampling time. V lost 2 bases to trimming and J lost 4 bases, with 6 bases between them. This CDR3 comprises 13 residues. Looked up from germline, CDR1 is SEHNR and CDR2 is FQNEAQ (reference sequence). TCRdb's table, derived via immunoSEQ multiplex PCR, lists solely in-frame clones and lacks some. This table has approximately 350,000 clones, around 82% appearing once.

The chain has TRBV7-9 and TRBJ1-5; TRBD1 might be the D (6 bases). This specimen consisted of peripheral blood, obtained in a trial of Ad26.COV2.S vaccine versus placebo. The source of this sequence is a person between 18 and 65 years old who received the Ad26.COV2.S COVID-19 vaccine or a placebo. The DNA of the CDR3 is TGTGCCAGCAGCTTACAGGGGAATCAGCCCCAGCATTTT. Translated, it gives CASSLQGNQPQHF.